Shown below are 14 T cell receptor beta chains from a single sample sequenced in a study of blood T cell repertoires in COVID-19. Here immunoSEQ multiplex PCR was the method, and the copy in TCRdb shows in-frame clones only, minus some. The data contain more than 200,000 clones, 70% to 90% of them seen just once; the ten biggest clones take up around 9.3%. The sample comprised peripheral blood. These TCRs come from an elderly woman with acute or convalescent COVID-19.

Written as DNA, the CDR3 is TGTGCCACTGCGACAGGCGGCTACGAGCAGTACTTC. This gives the protein CATATGGYEQYF. The chain carries TRBV6-6 and TRBJ2-7; D might be TRBD1 (6 bases). CDR3 length: 12 amino acids. The V and J ends lost 10 bases and 3 bases respectively, with 13 bases between them. Germline-derived CDR1 and CDR2 are MNHNY and SVGAGI (reference sequence).

The chain carries TRBV4-3 and TRBJ1-2; 10 nucleotides agree with TRBD1. The CDR3 is 14 residues long. V lost 3 bases, J lost 4 bases, and 2 bases stayed unmatched. Looked up from germline, CDR1 is LGHNA and CDR2 is YSLEER. CDR3 amino acids: CASSQDRGGYGYTF. CDR3 in DNA: TGCGCCAGCAGCCAGGACAGGGGGGGCTATGGCTACACCTTC.

This clone was seen only a few times. The genes are TRBV29-1 and TRBJ1-2; no clear D gene. Germline loops: CDR1 SQVTM, CDR2 ANQGSEA. Trimming pared 3 bases from V and 8 bases from J, leaving 16 bases between. The CDR3 is 13 amino acids. Here the CDR3 DNA reads TGCAGCGTTGAGGCAGGAGGAATGGGGGGCTACACCTTC. It yields the protein CSVEAGGMGGYTF.

The chain's CDR3 is CSADRGPGAFF. The CDR3 DNA follows: TGCAGTGCTGACAGGGGGCCGGGAGCTTTCTTT. The chain is built from TRBV20-1 and TRBJ1-1, with 10 positions matching TRBD1. V lost 5 bases, J lost 10 bases, and 4 bases stayed unmatched. The CDR3 loop spans 11 amino acids. Germline CDR1 reads DFQATT; CDR2 reads SNEGSKA (reference sequence).

The chain recombines TRBV7-9 with TRBJ1-2, with a tentative D call TRBD1 (5 bases). With 8 bases removed from V and 4 bases from J, the gap between germline ends came to 14 bases. The CDR3 has 13 amino acids. The V gene's germline CDR1 is SEHNR and CDR2 FQNEAQ (reference sequence). The CDR3, as DNA: TGTGCCAGCTGGTCAACAAGGGGCTATGGCTACACCTTC. It yields the protein CASWSTRGYGYTF.

V gene TRBV7-9 combines with J gene TRBJ1-2; D ambiguous. V gave up 5 bases and J gave up 2 bases, with 15 bases separating them. Germline loops: CDR1 SEHNR, CDR2 FQNEAQ (reference sequence). The CDR3 has 15 residues. The CDR3 loop is CASSKGDTANYGYTF. CDR3 in DNA: TGTGCCAGCAGCAAAGGCGACACCGCGAACTATGGCTACACCTTC.

The chain couples TRBV6-6 to TRBJ2-7; 8 bases are a match to TRBD1. The CDR3 consists of 16 residues. In germline, CDR1 is MNHNY, CDR2 SVGAGI (reference sequence). Trimming took 5 bases from V and 2 from J; bases not matched to a gene: 11. DNA for the CDR3: TGTGCCAGCAGTACCCGAGACAGGGGTCCGACCTACGAGCAGTACTTC. Encoded protein: CASSTRDRGPTYEQYF.

The chain couples TRBV20-1 to TRBJ1-1; D uncertain. The CDR3 is 11 residues long. Germline CDR1 and CDR2: DFQATT and SNEGSKA (reference sequence). Trimming took off 0 bases at V and 8 bases at J, with 7 bases between the two ends. The CDR3 region has the DNA TGCAGTGCTAGAGATCAGGCGGAAGCTTTCTTT. It specifies CSARDQAEAFF.

The V and J genes are TRBV5-1 and TRBJ1-1; D gene ambiguous. The ends were cut back, 0 bases at V and 2 bases at J, with 11 bases in the middle. There are 15 residues in the CDR3. Per the germline V gene, CDR1 is SGHRS and CDR2 is YFSETQ. Written as DNA, the CDR3 is TGCGCCAGCAGCTTGGAAGGACGGGGAAACACTGAAGCTTTCTTT. Its translation: CASSLEGRGNTEAFF.

The chain is built from TRBV5-4 and TRBJ2-7; 10 nucleotides agree with TRBD2. The junction had 3 bases not matched to a gene; V was cut back by 3 bases and J by 0 bases. There are 15 residues in the CDR3. CDR1 and CDR2 from the germline V gene are SGHNT and YYREEE (reference sequence). CDR3 sequence: CASSSGLADSYEQYF. In DNA form, the CDR3 reads TGTGCCAGCAGCTCTGGACTAGCGGACTCCTACGAGCAGTACTTC.

The rearrangement links TRBV6-2 or TRBV6-3 to TRBJ1-6, with unresolved D. Germline lookup yields CDR1 MNHEY and CDR2 SVGEGT. V was pared by 2 bases and J by 1 base, with 9 bases between. There are 16 residues in the CDR3. CDR3 sequence: CASSYDPGSYNSPLHF. In DNA, the CDR3 is TGTGCCAGCAGTTACGACCCGGGATCCTATAATTCACCCCTCCACTTT.

The genes are TRBV12-3 or TRBV12-4 and TRBJ2-1; D perhaps matches TRBD2 (5 bases). The V end was cut by 5 bases, the J end by 9 bases, with 11 bases between. This CDR3 comprises 12 residues. The CDR3 loop is CASSTSAREQFF. The CDR3 region has the DNA TGTGCCAGCAGTACTAGTGCGCGTGAGCAGTTCTTC.

The count of this clone is one. The chain employs TRBV7-9 and TRBJ1-1; TRBD1 matches 7 bases. Germline CDR1 reads SEHNR; CDR2 reads FQNEAQ (reference sequence). CDR3 size: 13 residues. J was trimmed by 8 bases and V by 2 bases; bases with no gene match: 5. The CDR3 bases are TGTGCCAGCAGCTTACCTCCCAGGGGGGAAGCTTTCTTT. Protein sequence: CASSLPPRGEAFF.

The chain links TRBV19 to TRBJ1-5, with a weak D call TRBD1 (5 bases). V shed 3 bases and J shed 5 bases, with 14 bases lying between them. The CDR3 loop spans 15 amino acids. Germline V gives CDR1 LNHDA, CDR2 SQIVND (reference sequence). CDR3 sequence (DNA): TGTGCCAGTAGTATCGGCTCGACAGTAGATCAGCCCCAGCATTTT. Translated: CASSIGSTVDQPQHF. The full variable domain, in which reference TRBV19 and TRBJ1-5 provide the parts outside the CDR3, is DGGITQSPKYLFRKEGQNVTLSCEQNLNHDAMYWYRQDPGQGLRLIYYSQIVNDFQKGDIAEGYSVSREKKESFPLTVTSAQKNPTAFYLCASSIGSTVDQPQHFGDGTRLSIL.